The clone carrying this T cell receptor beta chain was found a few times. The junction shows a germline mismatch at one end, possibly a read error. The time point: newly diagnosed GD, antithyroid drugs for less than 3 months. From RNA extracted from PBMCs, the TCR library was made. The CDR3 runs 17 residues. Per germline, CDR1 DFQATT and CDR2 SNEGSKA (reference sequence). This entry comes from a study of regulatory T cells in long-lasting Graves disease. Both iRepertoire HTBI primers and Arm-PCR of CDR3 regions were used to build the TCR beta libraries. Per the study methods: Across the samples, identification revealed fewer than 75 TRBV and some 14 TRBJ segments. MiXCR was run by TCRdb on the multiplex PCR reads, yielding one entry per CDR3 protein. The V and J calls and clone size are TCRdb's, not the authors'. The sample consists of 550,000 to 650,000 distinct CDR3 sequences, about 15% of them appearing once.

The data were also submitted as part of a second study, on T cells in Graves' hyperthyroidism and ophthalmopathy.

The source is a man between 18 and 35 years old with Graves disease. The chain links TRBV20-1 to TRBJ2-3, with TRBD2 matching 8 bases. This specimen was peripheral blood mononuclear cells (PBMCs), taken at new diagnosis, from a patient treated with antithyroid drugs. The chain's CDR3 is CSARVGSGKGSTDMQYF. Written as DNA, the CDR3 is TGCAGTGCTAGAGTCGGTAGCGGGAAGGGAAGCACAGATATGCAGTATTTT.